These T cell receptor beta chains were read from a single sample in a study of shared clonotypes between healthy human individuals. Profiling relied on immunoSEQ multiplex PCR, and the TCRdb table lists in-frame clones only, not all of them. Of under 2,500,000 clones listed, roughly 95% were seen once; the top ten hold 0.1% to 0.15%. Material for sequencing was naive CD4+ T cells sorted from blood. These receptor sequences come from a man aged 18 to 29 in good health. The CDR3 runs from the conserved cysteine through the conserved F or W. Each record gives: clone size, D gene, J gene, V gene, CDR3 DNA, CDR3 protein. The D gene is left open where the match is weak. Rows may omit the clone size; those that give it use once, few, many or a size class.

- | - | TRBJ1-1 | TRBV29-1 | TGCAGCGTCCGGGGGAACATGAACACTGAAGCTTTCTTT | CSVRGNMNTEAFF
- | - | TRBJ2-7 | TRBV7-8 | TGTGCCAGCAGCTTAGCGCGTTGGGTCTTCGAGGTGAACTACGAGCAGTACTTC | CASSLARWVFEVNYEQYF
- | - | TRBJ1-2 | TRBV6-1 | TGTGCCAGCAGTTGGGAGGTCGGTAGCTATGGCTACACCTTC | CASSWEVGSYGYTF
- | - | TRBJ1-3 | TRBV18 | TGTGCCAGCTCACCACCAGGCGTTGGAAACACCATATATTTT | CASSPPGVGNTIYF
- | - | TRBJ1-6 | TRBV10-1 | TGCGCCAGCAGTATAGACGGGAATTCACCCCTCCACTTT | CASSIDGNSPLHF
- | - | TRBJ1-1 | TRBV9 | TGTGCCAGCAGCGTAGAGGAGGGGCGGAACACTGAAGCTTTCTTT | CASSVEEGRNTEAFF
once | - | TRBJ1-5 | TRBV2 | TGTGCCAGCAGTACAAGAGATCAGCCCCAGCATTTT | CASSTRDQPQHF
- | - | TRBJ1-5 | TRBV2 | TGTGCCAGCAGTGAAGCACGGAGTGGGAGCAAGCCCCAGCATTTT | CASSEARSGSKPQHF
once | - | TRBJ1-6 | TRBV5-5 | TGTGCCAGCAGCTTGGTGGCAGTCTATAATTCACCCCTCCACTTT | CASSLVAVYNSPLHF
- | - | TRBJ1-6 | TRBV12-5 | TGTGCTAGTGGTTCCCCGAGGCAGGGATTTAATTCACCCCTCCACTTT | CASGSPRQGFNSPLHF
- | - | TRBJ2-5 | TRBV5-6 | TGTGCCAGCAGCCGGAGGTTGGGGAGGACAGTCGAGACCCAGTACTTC | CASSRRLGRTVETQYF
- | - | TRBJ1-1 | TRBV4-2 | TGTGCCAGCAGCCAAGAAGTCGCCCTATTCAGTGAAGCTTTCTTT | CASSQEVALFSEAFF
- | TRBD1 | TRBJ1-6 | TRBV2 | TGTGCCAGCAGTGGGGGGACAGCCCGAAATTCACCCCTCCACTTT | CASSGGTARNSPLHF
once | TRBD1 | TRBJ2-7 | TRBV2 | TGTGCCAGCTGGACAGGGGGCTACGAGCAGTACTTC | CASWTGGYEQYF
few | TRBD1 | TRBJ1-6 | TRBV2 | TGTGCCAGCAGTGAAACAGGGGTCTCACCCCTCCACTTT | CASSETGVSPLHF
- | - | TRBJ2-3 | TRBV5-1 | TGCGCCAGCAGCTTGCCCAGCTCGAACACAGATACGCAGTATTTT | CASSLPSSNTDTQYF
- | - | TRBJ2-7 | TRBV10-3 | TGTGCCATCAGTGACGCAGGGGGACTCTCGGAGCAGTACTTC | CAISDAGGLSEQYF
- | - | TRBJ1-5 | TRBV6-6 | TGTGCCAGCAGTTACAGGGGGTCCTACAATCAGCCCCAGCATTTT | CASSYRGSYNQPQHF
- | TRBD1 | TRBJ1-3 | TRBV6-5 | TGTGCCAGCACCCTCGGGACAGTTGGAAACACCATATATTTT | CASTLGTVGNTIYF
- | - | TRBJ1-5 | TRBV15 | TGTGCCACCGCGCAGGGTAAGAGCAATCAGCCCCAGCATTTT | CATAQGKSNQPQHF
- | TRBD1 | TRBJ2-3 | TRBV19 | TGTGCCAGTACCGCAGGGGGTATCACAGATACGCAGTATTTT | CASTAGGITDTQYF
- | - | TRBJ2-1 | TRBV28 | TGTGCCAGCAGTTCCGGGACGGCCGACCGATCCTACAATGAGCAGTTCTTC | CASSSGTADRSYNEQFF
- | - | TRBJ2-7 | TRBV6-1 | TGTGCCAGCAGAGCCAGTTTAGGGGTCGGGGAGCAGTACTTC | CASRASLGVGEQYF
- | TRBD1 | TRBJ1-6 | TRBV30 | TGTGCCTGGAGTCTCCCCGACAGGGCGCTATTTCGTTCACCCCTCCACTTT | CAWSLPDRALFRSPLHF
- | TRBD2 | TRBJ2-3 | TRBV9 | TGTGCCAGCAGCGCCACCCGACTAGCGGGGACAGATACGCAGTATTTT | CASSATRLAGTDTQYF
- | - | TRBJ2-3 | TRBV10-1 | TGCGCCAGCCGAGGACAGACAGATACGCAGTATTTT | CASRGQTDTQYF
- | - | TRBJ2-7 | TRBV7-2 | TGTGCCAGCAGCCGAGTGGGGGATCTATACGAGCAGTACTTC | CASSRVGDLYEQYF
- | - | TRBJ2-1 | TRBV6-5 | TGTGCCAGCAGTTACTCTGGAGGGGGTATCTATGAGCAGTTCTTC | CASSYSGGGIYEQFF
- | - | TRBJ2-7 | TRBV7-2 | TGTGCCAGCAGCTTGATGACAGTGGGCGAGCAGTACTTC | CASSLMTVGEQYF
- | TRBD2 | TRBJ2-3 | TRBV19 | TGTGCCAGTAGATTAGCGGGGGCGGGAGATACGCAGTATTTT | CASRLAGAGDTQYF
- | - | TRBJ1-1 | TRBV18 | TGTGCCAGCTCACCCCGGGCCGGAGGCACTGAAGCTTTCTTT | CASSPRAGGTEAFF
- | - | TRBJ2-5 | TRBV7-9 | TGTGCCAGCAGCTTAGCGGAAATTGCAGAGACCCAGTACTTC | CASSLAEIAETQYF
- | - | TRBJ2-5 | TRBV7-2 | TGTGCCAGCAGCTTAGTGGGGGGTGTGGGTAAAAGGAGGGAGACCCAGTACTTC | CASSLVGGVGKRRETQYF
- | - | TRBJ1-4 | TRBV19 | TGTGCCAGTAGCATCGCCGGGGCTACTAATGAAAAACTGTTTTTT | CASSIAGATNEKLFF
- | TRBD1 | TRBJ1-2 | TRBV6-5 | TGTGCCAGCAGTTACGGACAGGGGATGGGGTATGGCTACACCTTC | CASSYGQGMGYGYTF
once | - | TRBJ1-1 | TRBV5-6 | TGTGCCAGCAGCACGACGGTCAGCCCTGAAGCTTTCTTT | CASSTTVSPEAFF
- | - | TRBJ1-4 | TRBV5-1 | TGCGCCAGCAGCTTGGAGATTAATGAAAAACTGTTTTTT | CASSLEINEKLFF
- | - | TRBJ1-5 | TRBV7-3 | TGTGCCAGCAGCTTAAGGGGGAATCAGCCCCAGCATTTT | CASSLRGNQPQHF
- | - | TRBJ1-6 | TRBV2 | TGTGCCAGCGGCCAGGGAGATTATTCACCCCTCCACTTT | CASGQGDYSPLHF
- | - | TRBJ2-7 | TRBV6-5 | TGTGCCAGCAGTTACGGGGGGTTGTTAAGCTCCTACGAGCAGTACTTC | CASSYGGLLSSYEQYF
- | TRBD1 | TRBJ2-5 | TRBV28 | TGTGCCAGCAGTTCGCGGACAGGCCACGGGGCCCAGTACTTC | CASSSRTGHGAQYF
- | - | TRBJ2-7 | TRBV2 | TGTGCCAGCATTGGACAGATCTACGAGCAGTACTTC | CASIGQIYEQYF
- | TRBD2 | TRBJ2-3 | TRBV18 | TGTGCCAGCTCACCACCGGGCTGGCGGGAGCTTTCAGATACGCAGTATTTT | CASSPPGWRELSDTQYF
- | - | TRBJ2-7 | TRBV4-1 | TGCGCCAGCAGCCAAGATCCGGCAGGGGTATCCTACGAGCAGTACTTC | CASSQDPAGVSYEQYF
- | - | TRBJ1-4 | TRBV5-1 | TGCGCCAGCAGCTTGGATGGGACCGGCGCCGAAAAACTGTTTTTT | CASSLDGTGAEKLFF
once | - | TRBJ1-1 | TRBV4-1 | TGCGCCAGCAGCCAAAATCCAGAGTTGAACACTGAAGCTTTCTTT | CASSQNPELNTEAFF
- | TRBD2 | TRBJ2-5 | TRBV30 | TGTGCCTGGAGTTTCCGACTAGCGGGGGGAACGCTACAAGAGACCCAGTACTTC | CAWSFRLAGGTLQETQYF
- | - | TRBJ1-1 | TRBV4-1 | TGCGCCAGCAGCCAAGATGATAAGGGAAGGGGACGGGCTTTCTTT | CASSQDDKGRGRAFF
- | - | TRBJ2-7 | TRBV5-1 | TGCGCCAGCAGCTCTAATCTCTACGAGCAGTACTTC | CASSSNLYEQYF
- | - | TRBJ1-1 | TRBV30 | TGTGCCTGCTACCCCGGAACTAGGGGTACCGCTGAAGCTTTCTTT | CACYPGTRGTAEAFF
- | - | TRBJ1-4 | TRBV30 | TGTGCCTGGAGTGGGTCTGGCGGTGAAAAACTGTTTTTT | CAWSGSGGEKLFF
- | TRBD1 | TRBJ2-3 | TRBV7-9 | TGTGCCAGCAGCTCCCCCCACCGGACAGGGAGAGCCACAGATACGCAGTATTTT | CASSSPHRTGRATDTQYF
- | TRBD1 | TRBJ1-2 | TRBV2 | TGTGCCAGCAGGGACATCGACAGGGACTATGGCTACACCTTC | CASRDIDRDYGYTF
- | - | TRBJ2-3 | TRBV1 | TGCACCAGCAGCCCGTCGGGGGGCAGGTATACGCAGTATTTT | CTSSPSGGRYTQYF
once | TRBD1 | TRBJ1-1 | TRBV15 | TGTGCCACCAGCAGGGAAGTCCAGGGGGAAGAAGCTTTCTTT | CATSREVQGEEAFF
- | TRBD2 | TRBJ2-2 | TRBV30 | TGTGCCTGGAGTGGGGGTTGGGCTAGCGGGAGGGTTTCGATTTGGAACACCGGGGAGCTGTTTTTT | CAWSGGWASGRVSIWNTGELFF
few | - | TRBJ2-7 | TRBV2 | TGTGCCAGCAGTGAAGGTTGGTCCTACGAGCAGTACTTC | CASSEGWSYEQYF
- | TRBD1 | TRBJ2-7 | TRBV5-1 | TGCGCCAGCAGCTTAGGGACAGGGGCGATCGAGCAGTACTTC | CASSLGTGAIEQYF
- | TRBD2 | TRBJ2-7 | TRBV29-1 | TGCAGCGTGGGATCTGGGGGGACTAGCGGCTACGAGCAGTACTTC | CSVGSGGTSGYEQYF
- | TRBD2 | TRBJ2-5 | TRBV5-1 | TGCGCCAGCAGCTTTGGGGGGCCTAGCGGGACCCAAGAGACCCAGTACTTC | CASSFGGPSGTQETQYF